The sequence of this TCR beta chain was determined in a study of neurological immune-mediated disorders. TCRdb processed the 5' RACE reads anew with MiXCR; each CDR3 protein has one entry. The sample yields fewer than 45,000 distinct CDR3 sequences, about 2.3% seen once. This CDR3 has 15 amino acids. Germline V gene sequence: CDR1 LGHDT, CDR2 YNNKEL (reference sequence). The V and J ends lost 0 bases and 1 base respectively, with 7 bases between them. This clonotype was counted many times. Its antigen is currently unknown. Study-wide findings and caveats: Phylogenetic grouping assigned the repertoires of 18 of 34 multiple sclerosis patients to one related-CDR3 cluster, which constitutes a possible signature.

The specimen sequenced was PBMCs. The gene calls are TRBV3-1 and TRBJ1-5; D ambiguous. The receptor was isolated from a man younger than 40 with multiple sclerosis. The CDR3: CASSQDITSNQPQHF. The CDR3 region has the DNA TGTGCCAGCAGCCAAGATATAACAAGCAATCAGCCCCAGCATTTT.